This T cell receptor beta chain was captured in a study of long-term antiretroviral therapy in people with HIV. Study-wide results and caveats: In samples taken after ART, diversity increased but remained below transplant donor control levels.

immunoSEQ v3.0 was run at survey level. Only in-frame clones appear in the TCRdb table, and some are missing; sequencing was by immunoSEQ multiplex PCR. The sample lists 30,000 to 35,000 clones; approximately 74% were seen once. Worth noting for this clone: Its antigen remains unidentified.

People in the study who had HIV all got their treatment in the United States. Amounts of roughly 0.85-10 million cryopreserved PBMC were held in the samples before DNA extraction. V was pared by 2 bases and J by 0 bases, with 20 bases between. The CDR3 runs 18 residues. The germline V gene encodes CDR1 MDHEN and CDR2 SYDVKM. The J gene is TRBJ2-7, the V gene TRBV28, with TRBD2 as a possible D gene (6 bases). The sequence was collected from a man over 45 with HIV. Sample: unsorted PBMCs, taken 3 years after starting antiretroviral therapy. CDR3 sequence: CASSLRVGSGPFSYEQYF. DNA for the CDR3: TGTGCCAGCAGTTTAAGGGTCGGGAGCGGCCCATTCTCCTACGAGCAGTACTTC.